The 20 T cell receptor beta chains in this list originate from one sample, sequenced in a study of blood T cell repertoires in COVID-19. Generated by immunoSEQ multiplex PCR, the TCRdb table keeps only in-frame clones and is missing some. Altogether approximately 97,000 clones are present, about 85% being singletons, with the ten largest covering roughly 2%. The source material was peripheral blood. The origin of the receptors is a man in his fifties or sixties with active COVID-19.

The V and J genes are TRBV19 and TRBJ2-3, with 10 nucleotides matching TRBD2. Germline V gene sequence: CDR1 LNHDA, CDR2 SQIVND (reference sequence). Germline trimming cut 6 bases from V and 8 bases from J; bases unmatched to any gene: 8. This CDR3 comprises 14 residues. The CDR3: CASSRSGGVVTQYF. Here the CDR3 DNA reads TGTGCCAGTAGCCGGAGCGGGGGGGTGGTTACGCAGTATTTT.

The rearrangement joins TRBV18 to TRBJ2-1; 10 bases map to TRBD1. V trimming: 10 bases; J trimming: 5 bases; junction bases outside the gene matches: 5. The CDR3 length is 13 residues. Germline V CDR1 and CDR2: KGHSH, LQKENI. Here the CDR3 DNA reads TGTGCCACCGGGACAGGGGTCGACAATGAGCAGTTCTTC. Its translation is CATGTGVDNEQFF.

This clone was found once. The gene calls are TRBV9 and TRBJ2-7; possible D gene TRBD2, 5 bases. Germline CDR1 and CDR2: SGDLS and YYNGEE. The V end lost 6 bases, the J end lost 6 bases, and 22 bases lay between the germline ends. The CDR3 has 15 residues. The CDR3 bases are TGTGCCAGCACCCCTTCCGGGGATCCTTTTAGCGAGCAGTACTTC. The encoded protein is CASTPSGDPFSEQYF.

The CDR3 nucleotides read TGTGCTAGTCTGGAGGCAGGGGGAAGGGCTGAAGCTTTCTTT. It yields the protein CASLEAGGRAEAFF. V gene TRBV12-5 combines with J gene TRBJ1-1; 7 nucleotides line up with TRBD1. CDR1 is LGHNT, CDR2 FRNRAP, per germline. The CDR3 spans 14 residues. J lost 6 bases, V lost 8 bases, and 12 bases had no gene match.

The V gene is TRBV3-1 (or the pseudogene TRBV3-2), the J gene TRBJ1-1; tentative D call: TRBD1 (6 bases). V shed 4 bases and J shed 10 bases, with 13 bases lying between them. The CDR3 contains 12 residues. From germline, CDR1 is LGHDT and CDR2 YNNKEL (reference sequence). This CDR3 is CASSRSGAGAFF. CDR3 coding DNA: TGTGCCAGCAGCCGTTCAGGGGCCGGAGCTTTCTTT.

The V call is TRBV6-5, the J call TRBJ1-5; TRBD1 might be the D (6 bases). Germline V gene data show CDR1 as MNHEY and CDR2 as SVGAGI. Trimming stripped 8 bases from V and 7 bases from J, with 15 bases between. The CDR3 extends over 13 amino acids. The CDR3 spells CASSPGGWQPQHF. In nucleotides, the CDR3 is TGTGCCAGCTCCCCGGGGGGCTGGCAGCCCCAGCATTTT.

J is TRBJ2-1 and V is TRBV2; 11 bases fit TRBD2. Germline CDR1 and CDR2: SNHLY and FYNNEI. V lost 1 base, J lost 6 bases, and 2 bases stayed unmatched. The CDR3 is 15 residues long. The CDR3 DNA reads TGTGCCAGCAGTGAAGTAGCGGGGGGGTCCAATGAGCAGTTCTTC. Protein: CASSEVAGGSNEQFF.

The chain links TRBV2 to TRBJ2-7; 7 bases line up with TRBD1. Germline CDR1 reads SNHLY; CDR2 reads FYNNEI. With 8 bases clipped from V and 1 base from J, the junction kept 5 bases outside the gene matches. This CDR3 contains 13 residues. Here the CDR3 reads CASRQGQSYEQYF. In nucleotides, the CDR3 is TGTGCCAGCCGACAGGGACAATCCTACGAGCAGTACTTC.

V gene TRBV7-2 combines with J gene TRBJ2-5, with D tentatively TRBD2 (5 bases). Trimming cost V 2 bases and J 4 bases, with 17 bases left between them. Germline V gene sequence: CDR1 SGHTA, CDR2 FQGNSA. The CDR3 runs 16 residues. The CDR3 sequence is CASSLRSAPSRETQYF. The CDR3, as DNA: TGTGCCAGCAGCTTACGGTCGGCTCCTAGCCGAGAGACCCAGTACTTC.

V usage is TRBV3-1 (or the pseudogene TRBV3-2) and J usage is TRBJ2-7; possible D gene TRBD1, 5 bases. Germline lookup yields CDR1 LGHDT and CDR2 YNNKEL (reference sequence). The length of the CDR3 is 13 residues. Trimming shortened V by 0 bases and J by 7 bases, and 10 bases separated the two germline ends. CDR3 protein: CASSQDPREEQYF. CDR3 bases: TGTGCCAGCAGCCAAGATCCCAGGGAAGAGCAGTACTTC.

This clone showed up just a few times. The CDR3 DNA follows: TGTGCCAGCAGTCTGGGACAGGCACAGCCCCAGCATTTT. Translating it yields CASSLGQAQPQHF. This chain connects TRBV6-5 to TRBJ1-5; 8 nucleotides agree with TRBD1. The CDR3 sequence is 13 residues long. Germline V gives CDR1 MNHEY, CDR2 SVGAGI. Trimming at V came to 5 bases and at J to 7 bases, leaving 4 bases not matched to a gene.

The chain combines TRBV7-2 with TRBJ1-6; 8 bases agree with TRBD1. J lost 16 bases, V lost 5 bases, and 7 bases had no gene match. The CDR3 runs 12 residues. Germline V gene sequence: CDR1 SGHTA, CDR2 FQGNSA. DNA of the CDR3: TGTGCCAGCAGCCCTCCGACAGGGGCGCTCCACTTT. It encodes CASSPPTGALHF.

This chain joins TRBV9 and TRBJ2-1, with 10 bases lining up with TRBD2. Looked up from germline, CDR1 is SGDLS and CDR2 is YYNGEE. The CDR3 consists of 15 residues. V lost 4 bases to trimming and J lost 7 bases; unmatched junction nucleotides: 8. CDR3 in DNA: TGTGCCAGCAGCTCCCAAGCGGGGGGGAAGAATGAGCAGTTCTTC. Its translation: CASSSQAGGKNEQFF.

The chain recombines TRBV5-1 with TRBJ1-5; D perhaps matches TRBD1 (5 bases). CDR1 SGHRS and CDR2 YFSETQ come from the germline V gene. This CDR3 spans 16 amino acids. Trimming cost V 4 bases and J 1 base, with 15 bases left between them. The chain's CDR3 is CASSPGYDSSNQPQHF. Written as DNA, the CDR3 is TGCGCCAGCAGCCCGGGTTACGACAGCAGCAATCAGCCCCAGCATTTT.

V and J are TRBV19 and TRBJ2-3; 7 nucleotides align to TRBD2. From germline, CDR1 is LNHDA and CDR2 SQIVND (reference sequence). V shed 7 bases and J 1 base; nucleotides not matched to a gene: 2. The CDR3 sequence is 13 residues long. The CDR3 loop is CASTLAGTDTQYF. In DNA, the CDR3 is TGTGCCAGTACCCTAGCGGGCACAGATACGCAGTATTTT. Drawing the rest from reference TRBV19 and TRBJ2-3, the complete variable domain is DGGITQSPKYLFRKEGQNVTLSCEQNLNHDAMYWYRQDPGQGLRLIYYSQIVNDFQKGDIAEGYSVSREKKESFPLTVTSAQKNPTAFYLCASTLAGTDTQYFGPGTRLTVL.

This rearrangement joins TRBV5-1 to TRBJ2-3; 10 bases fit TRBD1. The CDR3 length is 14 residues. V shed 4 bases, J shed 5 bases, and the junction held 4 bases outside the gene matches. Germline loops: CDR1 SGHRS, CDR2 YFSETQ. DNA for the CDR3: TGCGCCAGCAGCGGGACAGGGGAGGGAGATACGCAGTATTTT. Translated, it gives CASSGTGEGDTQYF.

This clone was recorded a few times. CDR3 nucleotides: TGCGCCAGCAGCCAACCCGACAGTCTATATGGCTACACCTTC. Translated: CASSQPDSLYGYTF. The genes are TRBV4-1 and TRBJ1-2, with a possible D match to TRBD1 (5 bases). The CDR3 sequence is 14 residues long. V was trimmed by 2 bases and J by 5 bases, leaving 12 bases between them. CDR1 is MGHRA and CDR2 is YSYEKL in the germline V gene.

V and J are TRBV5-3 and TRBJ2-2; possible D gene TRBD2, 5 bases. TRBV5-3 is an open reading frame, and its role is uncertain. V was cut by 0 bases and J by 2 bases, with 8 bases left in between. CDR3 length: 15 residues. In DNA form, the CDR3 reads TGTGCCAGAAGCTTGGCTGGGAGAAACACCGGGGAGCTGTTTTTT. Translation gives CARSLAGRNTGELFF.

The chain is built from TRBV18 and TRBJ1-4, with 9 bases aligning to TRBD1. J lost 8 bases, V lost 0 bases, and 13 bases had no gene match. The CDR3 contains 18 residues. The germline CDR1 and CDR2 sequences are KGHSH and LQKENI. Here the CDR3 DNA reads TGTGCCAGCTCACCACCAGAGACAGGGGGATCTGTCGGGGAAAAACTGTTTTTT. As protein: CASSPPETGGSVGEKLFF.

This chain uses TRBV7-2 with TRBJ1-5; D perhaps matches TRBD1 (5 bases). V was shortened by 0 bases and J by 7 bases, with 13 bases between the two germline ends. The CDR3 has 15 amino acids. Germline loops: CDR1 SGHTA, CDR2 FQGNSA. This CDR3 reads CASSLAPGQRQPQHF. Written as DNA, the CDR3 is TGTGCCAGCAGCTTAGCGCCAGGGCAGCGCCAGCCCCAGCATTTT.